The text below deals with one T cell receptor (beta chain). Its cognate antigen is unknown. The data are from a study of post-analysis software for immune sequencing data. General study points: Four or five TRBV segments (TRBV5-6, TRBV5-1 and TRBV20-1 among them) occurred more frequently in patients than in controls. Controls showed significantly higher normalized Chao1 diversity than did multiple sclerosis patients.

The length of the CDR3 is 13 residues. CDR1 is LNHNV and CDR2 is YYDKDF in the germline V gene (reference sequence). The V end was cut by 3 bases, the J end by 8 bases, with 13 bases between. TCR beta cDNA libraries included unique molecular identifiers. The T cell input of roughly 0.95 to 11 million gave a few hundred thousand cDNA molecules. TCRdb reanalysed the PCR reads using MiXCR and keeps one entry per CDR3 protein. The table has about 570,000 distinct CDR3 sequences, around 36% seen once; the top ten hold around 6%. Sequenced: blood. This TCR was recovered from a girl between 2 and 17 years old with multiple sclerosis. The rearrangement joins TRBV15 to TRBJ1-2; no definite D call. In nucleotides, the CDR3 is TGTGCCACCAGCAGCGAGGATCGGATCGGCTACACCTTC. This translates into CATSSEDRIGYTF. The variable domain in full, with the rest retrieved from reference TRBV15 and TRBJ1-2, is DAMVIQNPRYQVTQFGKPVTLSCSQTLNHNVMYWYQQKSSQAPKLLFHYYDKDFNNEADTPDNFQSRRPNTSFCFLDIRSPGLGDTAMYLCATSSEDRIGYTFGSGTRLTVV.